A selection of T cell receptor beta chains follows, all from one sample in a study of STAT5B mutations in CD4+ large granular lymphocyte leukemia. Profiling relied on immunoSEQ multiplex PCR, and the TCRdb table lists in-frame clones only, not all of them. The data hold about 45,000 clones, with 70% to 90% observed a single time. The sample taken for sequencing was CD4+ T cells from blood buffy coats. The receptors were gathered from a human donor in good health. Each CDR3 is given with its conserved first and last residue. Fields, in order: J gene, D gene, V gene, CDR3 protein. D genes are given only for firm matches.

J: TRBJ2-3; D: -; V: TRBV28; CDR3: CASSFPLSDTQYF
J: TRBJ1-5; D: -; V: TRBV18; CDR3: CASSRGEGNQPQHF
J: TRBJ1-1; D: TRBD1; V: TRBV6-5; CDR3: CASKGQGMGAEAFF
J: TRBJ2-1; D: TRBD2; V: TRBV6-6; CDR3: CASSQTSGAYNEQFF
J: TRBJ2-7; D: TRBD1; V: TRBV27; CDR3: CASTRTGSGEQYF
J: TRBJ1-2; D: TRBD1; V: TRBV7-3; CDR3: CASSADGTGVGGYTF
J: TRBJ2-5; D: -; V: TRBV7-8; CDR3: CASSFIYVGLPQETQYF
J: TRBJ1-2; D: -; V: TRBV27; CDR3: CASSLLGHPNYGYTF
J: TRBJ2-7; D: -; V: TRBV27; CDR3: CASSSNRDTLPYEQYF
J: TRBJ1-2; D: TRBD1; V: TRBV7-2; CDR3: CASSFSGTGVYGYTF
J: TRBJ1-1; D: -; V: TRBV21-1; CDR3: CASSKGPNTEAFF
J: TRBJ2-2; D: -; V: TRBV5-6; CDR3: CASRLGTGNTGELFF
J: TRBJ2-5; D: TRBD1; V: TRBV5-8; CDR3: CASSWEGQGARLGQETQYF
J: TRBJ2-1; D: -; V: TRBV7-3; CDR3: CASSLRRRDEQFF
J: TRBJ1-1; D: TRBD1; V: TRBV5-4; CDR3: CASSARQGDYTEAFF
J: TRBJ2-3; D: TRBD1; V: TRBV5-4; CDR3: CASSRPGQTDTQYF
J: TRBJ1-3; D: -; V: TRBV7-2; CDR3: CASSFRPAQLSGNTIYF
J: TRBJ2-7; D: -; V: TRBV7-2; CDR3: CASSFIGVSYEQYF
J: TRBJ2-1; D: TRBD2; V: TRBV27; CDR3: CASSFTRRGGDEQFF
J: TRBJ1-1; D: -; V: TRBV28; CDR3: CASSLPRAGKTEAFF
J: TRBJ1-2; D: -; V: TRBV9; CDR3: CASSVEPASNYGYTF
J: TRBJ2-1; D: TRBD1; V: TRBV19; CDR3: CASSLQQGAPAGRQFF